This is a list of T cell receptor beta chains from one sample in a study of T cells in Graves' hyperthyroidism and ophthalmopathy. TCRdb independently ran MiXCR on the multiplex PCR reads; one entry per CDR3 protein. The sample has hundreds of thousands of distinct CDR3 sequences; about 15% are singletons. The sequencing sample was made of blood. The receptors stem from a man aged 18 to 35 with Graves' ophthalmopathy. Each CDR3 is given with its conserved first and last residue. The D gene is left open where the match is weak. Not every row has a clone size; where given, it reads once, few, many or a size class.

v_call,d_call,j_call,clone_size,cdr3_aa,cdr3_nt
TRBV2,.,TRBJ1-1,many,CASTGGVYTEAFF,TGTGCCAGCACTGGGGGAGTTTACACTGAAGCTTTCTTT
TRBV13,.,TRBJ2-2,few,CASSPGYLNTGELSF,TGTGCCAGCAGCCCCGGTTACCTGAACACCGGGGAGCTGTCTTTT
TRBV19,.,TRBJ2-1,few,CASSIAGVGGEQFF,TGTGCCAGTAGTATAGCGGGAGTTGGCGGTGAGCAGTTCTTC
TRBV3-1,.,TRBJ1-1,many,CATGIGANTEAFF,TGTGCCACCGGGATAGGGGCTAACACTGAAGCTTTCTTT
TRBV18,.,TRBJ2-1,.,CASSPTLGDNEQFF,TGTGCCAGCTCACCAACTTTGGGAGACAATGAGCAGTTCTTC
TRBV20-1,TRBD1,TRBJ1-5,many,CSAVGQGNQPQHF,TGCAGTGCAGTCGGACAGGGTAATCAGCCCCAGCATTTT
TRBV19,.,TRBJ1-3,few,CASSKIRAGSGNTIYF,TGTGCCAGTAGTAAAATCAGGGCCGGATCTGGAAACACCATATATTTT
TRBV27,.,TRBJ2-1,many,CASKGEARSYNEQFF,TGTGCCAGCAAGGGAGAAGCGAGATCCTACAATGAGCAGTTCTTC
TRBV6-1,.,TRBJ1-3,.,CASRIRLNPGYGNTIYF,TGTGCCAGCAGGATCAGGTTAAACCCCGGGTACGGAAACACCATATATTTT
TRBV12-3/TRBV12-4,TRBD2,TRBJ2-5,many,CASSLGGLAAQETQYF,TGTGCCAGCAGTTTAGGGGGACTAGCGGCTCAAGAGACCCAGTACTTC
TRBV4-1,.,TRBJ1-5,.,CASSQVVGDQPQHF,TGCGCCAGCAGCCAGGTGGTGGGCGATCAGCCCCAGCATTTT
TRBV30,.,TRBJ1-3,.,CAWSQGQGNTIYF,TGTGCCTGGAGTCAGGGGCAAGGAAACACCATATATTTT
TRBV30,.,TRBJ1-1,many,CAWSLEGEAFF,TGTGCCTGGAGTCTAGAGGGTGAAGCTTTCTTT
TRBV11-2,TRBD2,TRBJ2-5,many,CASSPGLAGTEEETQYF,TGTGCCAGCAGCCCGGGACTAGCGGGAACTGAGGAGGAGACCCAGTACTTC
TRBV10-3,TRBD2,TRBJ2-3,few,CAISESGLGETDTQYF,TGTGCCATCAGTGAGTCAGGACTAGGGGAGACAGATACGCAGTATTTT
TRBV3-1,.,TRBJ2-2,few,CASSQAGGIGELFF,TGTGCCAGCAGCCAAGCAGGGGGGATCGGGGAGCTGTTTTTT
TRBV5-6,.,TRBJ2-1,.,CASRSGIGGDEQFF,TGTGCCAGCAGATCTGGGATAGGGGGGGATGAGCAGTTCTTC
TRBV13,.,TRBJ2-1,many,CASSRPGHIDDEQFF,TGTGCCAGCAGCCGGCCGGGACATATAGACGATGAGCAGTTCTTC
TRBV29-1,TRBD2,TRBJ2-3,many,CSVEVVGGGAYDTQYF,TGCAGCGTTGAAGTGGTCGGCGGGGGGGCGTACGATACGCAGTATTTT
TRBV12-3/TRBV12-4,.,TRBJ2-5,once,CASKAKETQYF,TGTGCCAGCAAGGCAAAAGAGACCCAGTACTTC
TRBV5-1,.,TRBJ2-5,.,CASSLRSARQTQYF,TGCGCCAGCAGCTTGAGAAGCGCCCGTCAGACCCAGTACTTC
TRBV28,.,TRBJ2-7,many,CASSIMGIGRYEQYF,TGTGCCAGCAGTATTATGGGGATAGGGAGGTACGAGCAGTACTTC
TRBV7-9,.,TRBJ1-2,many,CASTIFGASYGYTF,TGTGCCAGCACCATCTTCGGGGCCAGCTATGGCTACACCTTC
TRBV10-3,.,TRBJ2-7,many,CAISGVATSSYEQYF,TGTGCCATCAGTGGGGTGGCTACAAGCTCCTACGAGCAGTACTTC
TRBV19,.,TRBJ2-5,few,CAVGWETQYF,TGTGCCGTAGGGTGGGAGACCCAGTACTTC
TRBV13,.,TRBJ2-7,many,CASSQTDHEQYF,TGTGCCAGCAGCCAAACGGACCACGAGCAGTACTTC
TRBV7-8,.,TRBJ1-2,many,CASSLDSTNYGYTF,TGTGCCAGCAGCCTGGACAGCACTAACTATGGCTACACCTTC
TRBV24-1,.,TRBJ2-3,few,CATSGDTRNPDTQYF,TGTGCCACCAGTGGGGATACCCGGAACCCAGATACGCAGTATTTT
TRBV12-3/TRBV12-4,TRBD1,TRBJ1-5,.,CASSFRQGFNQPQHF,TGTGCCAGCAGTTTCCGACAGGGGTTTAATCAGCCCCAGCATTTT
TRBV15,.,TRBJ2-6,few,CATSRGGRGANVLTF,TGTGCCACCAGCAGAGGAGGGCGTGGGGCCAACGTCCTGACTTTC
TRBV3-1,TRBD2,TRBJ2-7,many,CASSHASAGGEQYF,TGTGCCAGCAGCCACGCCTCGGCGGGAGGCGAGCAGTACTTC
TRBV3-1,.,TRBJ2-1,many,CASSATGRAVTYNEQFF,TGTGCCAGCAGCGCAACGGGGCGGGCGGTGACCTACAATGAGCAGTTCTTC
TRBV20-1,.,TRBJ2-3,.,CSADPTGGTDTQYF,TGCAGTGCTGACCCGACAGGCGGCACAGATACGCAGTATTTT